The clone carrying this T cell receptor beta chain has just one count. The data belong to a study of blood T cell repertoires in COVID-19. Profiled with immunoSEQ multiplex PCR; TCRdb holds only in-frame clones, not every one. Of about 200,000 clones in the sample, around 75% were seen once. The clonotype comes from a woman between 35 and 50 years old with COVID-19, enrolled during active disease. The specimen sequenced was peripheral blood.

The CDR3 DNA reads TGTGCCAGCAGGCTATCAGGGGGGCCCTCACCCCTCCACTTT. Translating it yields CASRLSGGPSPLHF. J is TRBJ1-6 and V is TRBV5-6; 7 nucleotides agree with TRBD1. V gave up 5 bases and J gave up 10 bases; unmatched junction bases: 9. The CDR3 loop spans 14 amino acids. The germline CDR1 and CDR2 sequences are SGHDT and YYEEEE.